The clone carrying this TCR beta chain was seen just once. The source of the sample is a study of blood T cell repertoires in COVID-19. As for the study in general: Samples representing acute and convalescent COVID-19 were sourced from the United States, Italy and Spain. In each case, the material was cDNA or gDNA derived from T cells, B-cell-depleted T cells, or PBMCs.

This CDR3 is 12 amino acids long. Germline loops: CDR1 MNHEY, CDR2 SVGAGI. Trimming stripped 6 bases from V and 5 bases from J, with 10 bases between. Study processing details: From reference gene primer amplification, estimates of nucleated cell counts were derived. Repertoires were generated with immunoSEQ multiplex PCR, while TCRdb's copy carries only in-frame clones and drops some. V and J calls and clone size come straight from that table; D and trimming were deduced from the DNA. Of around 300,000 clones listed, 70% to 90% are singletons. Sequenced material: peripheral blood. This clonotype originated in a woman aged 25 to 39 with COVID-19, enrolled during active disease. The chain carries TRBV6-5 and TRBJ1-2; D not resolved. The DNA of the CDR3 is TGTGCCAGCAGGGGCAGAAGATATGGCTACACCTTC. Translated, it gives CASRGRRYGYTF.